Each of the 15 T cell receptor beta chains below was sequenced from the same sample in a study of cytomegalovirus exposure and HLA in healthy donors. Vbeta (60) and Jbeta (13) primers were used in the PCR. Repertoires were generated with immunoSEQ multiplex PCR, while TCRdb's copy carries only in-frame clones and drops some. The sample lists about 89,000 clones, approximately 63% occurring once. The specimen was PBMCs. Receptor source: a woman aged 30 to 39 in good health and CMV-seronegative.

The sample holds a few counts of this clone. DNA of the CDR3: TGTGCCAGCAGCTTATGGGACAGGGCCATTCAGTACTTC. It translates to CASSLWDRAIQYF. V is TRBV11-1 and J is TRBJ2-4; 9 bases agree with TRBD1. Trimming took 2 bases from V and 9 from J; bases not matched to a gene: 2. This CDR3 spans 13 amino acids. Germline-derived CDR1 and CDR2 are SGHAT and FQDESV (reference sequence).

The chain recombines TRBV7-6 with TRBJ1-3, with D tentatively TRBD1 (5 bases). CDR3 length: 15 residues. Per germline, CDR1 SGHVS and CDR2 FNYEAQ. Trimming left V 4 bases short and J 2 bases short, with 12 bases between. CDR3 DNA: TGTGCCAGCAGCTGGGGCGGGGTGACTGGAAACACCATATATTTT. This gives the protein CASSWGGVTGNTIYF.

CDR3 sequence reads: CASSKGILQGQPQHF. CDR3 in DNA: TGTGCCAGTAGTAAGGGGATTTTACAGGGGCAGCCCCAGCATTTT. The rearrangement links TRBV19 to TRBJ1-5; the match to TRBD1 covers 7 bases. The CDR3 has 15 residues. CDR1 and CDR2 (germline): LNHDA, SQIVND (reference sequence). The junction had 10 bases not matched to a gene; V was cut back by 4 bases and J by 7 bases.

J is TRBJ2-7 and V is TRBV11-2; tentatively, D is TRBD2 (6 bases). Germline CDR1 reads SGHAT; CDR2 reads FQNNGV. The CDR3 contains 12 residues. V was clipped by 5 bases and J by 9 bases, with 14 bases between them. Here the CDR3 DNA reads TGTGCCAGCAGCAAGGACTACGCGTTGCAGTACTTC. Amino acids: CASSKDYALQYF.

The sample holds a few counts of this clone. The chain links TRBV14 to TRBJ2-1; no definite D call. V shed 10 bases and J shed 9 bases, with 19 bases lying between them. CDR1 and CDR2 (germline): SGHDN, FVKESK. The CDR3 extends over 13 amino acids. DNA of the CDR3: TGTGCCACCTCCTCGGCGGTGTTCAGTGAGCAGTTCTTC. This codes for CATSSAVFSEQFF.

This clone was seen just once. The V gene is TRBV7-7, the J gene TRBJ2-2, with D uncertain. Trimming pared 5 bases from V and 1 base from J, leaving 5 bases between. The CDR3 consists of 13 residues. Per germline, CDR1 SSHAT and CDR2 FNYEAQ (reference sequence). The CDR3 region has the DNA TGTGCCAGCAGCGGAGTGAACACCGGGGAGCTGTTTTTT. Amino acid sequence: CASSGVNTGELFF.

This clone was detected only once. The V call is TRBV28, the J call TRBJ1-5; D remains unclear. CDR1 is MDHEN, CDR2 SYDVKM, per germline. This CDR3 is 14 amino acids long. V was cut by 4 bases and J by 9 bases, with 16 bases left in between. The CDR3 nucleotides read TGTGCCAGCAGTTCTGCCGACGGAGGAGGGCCCCAGCATTTT. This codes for CASSSADGGGPQHF.

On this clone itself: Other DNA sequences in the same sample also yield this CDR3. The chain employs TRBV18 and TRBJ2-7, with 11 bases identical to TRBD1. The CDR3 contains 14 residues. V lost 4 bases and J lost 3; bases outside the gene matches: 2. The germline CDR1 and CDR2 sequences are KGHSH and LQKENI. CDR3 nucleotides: TGTGCCAGCTCACTAGGGACAGGGGGCTACGAGCAGTACTTC. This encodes CASSLGTGGYEQYF.

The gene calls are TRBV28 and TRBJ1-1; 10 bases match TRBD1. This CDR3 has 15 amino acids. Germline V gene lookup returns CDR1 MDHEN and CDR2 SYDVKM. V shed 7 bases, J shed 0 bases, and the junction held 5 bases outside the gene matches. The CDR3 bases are TGTGCCAGCAAGACAGGGGGCGGGGTGAACACTGAAGCTTTCTTT. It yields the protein CASKTGGGVNTEAFF.

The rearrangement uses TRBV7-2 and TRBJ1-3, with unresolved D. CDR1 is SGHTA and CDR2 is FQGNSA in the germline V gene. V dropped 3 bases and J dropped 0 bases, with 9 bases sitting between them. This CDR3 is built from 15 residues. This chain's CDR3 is CASSFFQASGNTIYF. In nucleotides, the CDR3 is TGTGCCAGCAGCTTTTTCCAGGCCTCTGGAAACACCATATATTTT.

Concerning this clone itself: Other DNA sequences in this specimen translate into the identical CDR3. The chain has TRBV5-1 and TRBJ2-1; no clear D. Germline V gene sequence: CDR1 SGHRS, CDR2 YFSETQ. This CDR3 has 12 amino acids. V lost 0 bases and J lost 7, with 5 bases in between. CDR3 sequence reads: CASSLALNEQFF. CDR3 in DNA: TGCGCCAGCAGCTTGGCTCTTAATGAGCAGTTCTTC.

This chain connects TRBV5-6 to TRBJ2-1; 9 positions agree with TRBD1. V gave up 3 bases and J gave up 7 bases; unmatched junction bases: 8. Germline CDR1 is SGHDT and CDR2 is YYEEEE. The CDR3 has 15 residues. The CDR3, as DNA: TGTGCCAGCAGCTATCGACAGGGGGTGTGGAATGAGCAGTTCTTC. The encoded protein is CASSYRQGVWNEQFF.

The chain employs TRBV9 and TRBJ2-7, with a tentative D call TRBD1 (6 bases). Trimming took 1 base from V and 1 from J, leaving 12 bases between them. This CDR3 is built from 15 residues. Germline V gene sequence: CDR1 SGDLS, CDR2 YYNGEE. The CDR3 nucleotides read TGTGCCAGCAGCGTAAGCCCGGGACATTCCTACGAGCAGTACTTC. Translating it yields CASSVSPGHSYEQYF.

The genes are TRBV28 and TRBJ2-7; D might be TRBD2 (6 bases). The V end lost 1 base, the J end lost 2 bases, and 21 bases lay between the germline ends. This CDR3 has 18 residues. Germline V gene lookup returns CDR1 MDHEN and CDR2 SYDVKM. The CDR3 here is CASSLSGLGGVKAYEQYF. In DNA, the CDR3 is TGTGCCAGCAGTTTATCCGGCCTGGGCGGGGTGAAGGCCTACGAGCAGTACTTC.

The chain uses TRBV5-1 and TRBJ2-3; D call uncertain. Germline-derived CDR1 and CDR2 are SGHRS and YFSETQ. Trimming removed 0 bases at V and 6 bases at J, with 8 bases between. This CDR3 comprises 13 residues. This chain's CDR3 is CASSLVARDTQYF. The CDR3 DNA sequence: TGCGCCAGCAGCTTGGTGGCTAGGGATACGCAGTATTTT.